The 30 T cell receptor beta chains below come from one sample, sequenced in a study of response to subunit inactivated influenza vaccine. TCRdb called the RT-PCR reads again in MiXCR, with one record for every CDR3 protein. The sample includes 700,000 to 900,000 distinct CDR3 sequences, around 20% seen only once; the top ten take roughly 10%. The sample in question was PBMCs from blood, obtained 5 days after vaccination. Receptors were obtained from a man in his fifties or sixties who received an inactivated influenza vaccine.

This clonotype came up many times. The V and J genes are TRBV12-3 or TRBV12-4 and TRBJ2-7, with a tentative D call TRBD1 (6 bases). V was shortened by 5 bases and J by 2 bases, with 13 bases between the two germline ends. This CDR3 has 14 amino acids. The CDR3 loop is CASSPKTGTYEQYF. DNA of the CDR3: TGTGCCAGCAGTCCGAAGACAGGTACCTACGAGCAGTACTTC.

The rearrangement joins TRBV20-1 to TRBJ2-1, with 10 positions matching TRBD2. CDR1 is DFQATT, CDR2 SNEGSKA, per germline (reference sequence). The V segment lost 3 bases and the J segment 9 bases; nucleotides outside the gene matches: 8. This CDR3 spans 14 amino acids. CDR3 DNA: TGCAGTGCTAGGGGGCTAGCGGGAGCTATTGAGCAGTTCTTC. This sequence encodes CSARGLAGAIEQFF.

The CDR3 coding sequence is TGTGCCAGCAGCTTACGGGGCGGGGGGGTTAGCACAGATACGCAGTATTTT. It is translated as CASSLRGGGVSTDTQYF. V is TRBV7-2 and J is TRBJ2-3; 9 positions agree with TRBD2. The V and J ends lost 2 bases and 0 bases, in that order; junction bases with no gene match: 6. CDR3 length: 17 residues. Germline CDR1 is SGHTA and CDR2 is FQGNSA. The whole variable domain, filled in from reference TRBV7-2 and TRBJ2-3, reads GAGVSQSPSNKVTEKGKDVELRCDPISGHTALYWYRQSLGQGLEFLIYFQGNSAPDKSGLPSDRFSAERTGGSVSTLTIQRTQQEDSAVYLCASSLRGGGVSTDTQYFGPGTRLTVL.

This clonotype was seen at least ten times. This chain connects TRBV12-3 or TRBV12-4 to TRBJ2-3; D gene ambiguous. V dropped 1 base and J dropped 5 bases, with 7 bases sitting between them. The CDR3 runs to 13 residues. Here the CDR3 reads CASSLGTRDTQYF. The CDR3 coding sequence is TGTGCCAGCAGTTTAGGTACGCGAGATACGCAGTATTTT.

This chain connects TRBV13 to TRBJ2-5, with D uncertain. The V gene lost 10 bases and the J gene lost 5 bases, with 14 bases spanning the gap. This CDR3 has 12 residues. Germline loops: CDR1 PRHDT, CDR2 FYEKMQ (reference sequence). The CDR3 DNA is TGTGCCACCACTCCCTATGGGGAGACCCAGTACTTC. Encoded protein: CATTPYGETQYF.

This clonotype appeared a few times. V gene TRBV9 combines with J gene TRBJ2-2; D is possibly TRBD2 (5 bases). Trimming cost V 0 bases and J 2 bases, with 8 bases left between them. Looked up from germline, CDR1 is SGDLS and CDR2 is YYNGEE. The CDR3 has 15 amino acids. CDR3 residues: CASSVDGVNTGELFF. Written as DNA, the CDR3 is TGTGCCAGCAGCGTAGACGGGGTTAACACCGGGGAGCTGTTTTTT. Based on the CDR3 plus reference TRBV9 and TRBJ2-2, the full variable domain is DSGVTQTPKHLITATGQRVTLRCSPRSGDLSVYWYQQSLDQGLQFLIQYYNGEERAKGNILERFSAQQFPDLHSELNLSSLELGDSALYFCASSVDGVNTGELFFGEGSRLTVL.

V usage is TRBV10-3 and J usage is TRBJ2-5; D may be TRBD1 (5 bases). The CDR3 consists of 15 residues. Germline V lookup: CDR1 ENHRY, CDR2 SYGVKD. The V gene lost 0 bases and the J gene lost 5 bases, with 13 bases spanning the gap. The CDR3 bases are TGTGCCATCAGTGAGTCCTATGGGGCTCTGGAGACCCAGTACTTC. Translating it yields CAISESYGALETQYF.

The rearrangement links TRBV15 to TRBJ2-3; TRBD1 aligns across 8 bases. The J segment lost 5 bases and the V segment lost 3 bases, leaving 7 bases of the junction unmatched. Per the germline V gene, CDR1 is LNHNV and CDR2 is YYDKDF (reference sequence). CDR3 size: 15 residues. The CDR3 nucleotides read TGTGCCACCAGCAGGGAGGGACAGGTTTTAGATACGCAGTATTTT. Translating gives CATSREGQVLDTQYF.

Remarks on this clonotype: The junction shows a germline mismatch at one end, possibly a read error. This chain connects TRBV27 to TRBJ2-3, with D tentatively TRBD2 (6 bases). In germline, CDR1 is MNHEY, CDR2 SMNVEV (reference sequence). The CDR3 loop spans 15 amino acids. CDR3 loop: CASSLSLATSGTQYF. CDR3 coding DNA: TGTGCCAGTAGTTTATCGTTGGCGACTAGTGGTACGCAGTATTTT.

This clonotype has more than one count but fewer than ten. The chain joins TRBV20-1 to TRBJ2-3, with D tentatively TRBD2 (7 bases). Per the germline V gene, CDR1 is DFQATT and CDR2 is SNEGSKA (reference sequence). The CDR3 length is 15 residues. Trimming stripped 5 bases from V and 3 bases from J, with 18 bases between. CDR3 in amino acids: CSAQGWRGTTDTQYF. The CDR3 nucleotides are TGCAGTGCTCAGGGGTGGCGGGGGACAACAGATACGCAGTATTTT.

This clonotype turned up a few times. The gene calls are TRBV6-2 or TRBV6-3 and TRBJ1-5; D not resolved. The CDR3 length is 13 residues. Trimming took off 2 bases at V and 5 bases at J, with 7 bases between the two ends. The germline V gene encodes CDR1 MNHEY and CDR2 SVGEGT. CDR3 region: CASSYTGYQPQHF. In DNA, the CDR3 is TGTGCCAGCAGTTACACCGGTTATCAGCCCCAGCATTTT.

This clonotype was observed a handful of times. The V call is TRBV21-1, the J call TRBJ2-7; TRBD1, as called in the table, went unchecked against the DNA. TRBV21-1 is marked as a pseudogene. The length of the CDR3 is 14 residues. The CDR3 DNA reads as TGTGCCAGCAGCAACGGGGACAGCTCCTACGAGCAGTACTTC. Translating gives CASSNGDSSYEQYF.

This clonotype was found a few times. Here the CDR3 reads CASSPAGGPVEQYF. In nucleotides, the CDR3 is TGTGCCAGCAGTCCAGCGGGAGGGCCGGTCGAGCAGTACTTC. This sequence joins TRBV28 and TRBJ2-7, with 10 bases matching TRBD2. This CDR3 comprises 14 residues. The trim removed 5 bases at V and 6 bases at J, leaving 7 bases unmatched. Germline CDR1 is MDHEN and CDR2 is SYDVKM.

On this clonotype: Since a much larger clone is just one base distant, this may be a read error. The V and J genes are TRBV20-1 and TRBJ2-4; no reliable D call. Looked up from germline, CDR1 is DFQATT and CDR2 is SNEGSKA (reference sequence). The length of the CDR3 is 14 residues. Trimming took off 0 bases at V and 1 base at J, with 7 bases between the two ends. The CDR3 coding sequence is TGCAGTGCTAGAGAAGTCAGGGCCAAAAACATTCAGTACTTC. This translates into CSAREVRAKNIQYF.

This clonotype was detected many times. This rearrangement joins TRBV7-2 to TRBJ2-5, with D possibly being TRBD2 (6 bases). CDR3 length: 14 residues. V lost 6 bases and J lost 5, with 16 bases in between. Germline CDR1 is SGHTA and CDR2 is FQGNSA. CDR3 sequence: CASSSGLTGETQYF. Written as DNA, the CDR3 is TGTGCCAGCAGTTCGGGACTCACCGGGGAGACCCAGTACTTC.

As DNA, the CDR3 is TGTGCCAGCTCACCGCAGAATTACAATGAGCAGTTCTTC. Translated: CASSPQNYNEQFF. The V call is TRBV18, the J call TRBJ2-1, with D unresolved. The ends were cut back, 3 bases at V and 4 bases at J, with 7 bases in the middle. The CDR3 extends over 13 amino acids. Germline V gene data show CDR1 as KGHSH and CDR2 as LQKENI.

This clonotype showed up just a few times. DNA of the CDR3: TGTGCCTGGACCTCCGGGCAGTCAGAAATTGACTATGGCTACACCTTC. Protein: CAWTSGQSEIDYGYTF. This chain uses TRBV30 with TRBJ1-2; D not resolved. The CDR3 consists of 16 residues. Germline values: CDR1 GTSNPN, CDR2 SVGIG (reference sequence). V was pared by 4 bases and J by 3 bases, with 21 bases between.

The table lists this clonotype with a few counts. V usage is TRBV20-1 and J usage is TRBJ2-7; 10 nucleotides agree with TRBD2. J lost 6 bases, V lost 4 bases, and 3 bases had no gene match. Germline CDR1 reads DFQATT; CDR2 reads SNEGSKA (reference sequence). This CDR3 comprises 12 residues. CDR3 sequence reads: CSATSGGFEQYF. CDR3 nucleotides: TGCAGTGCTACTAGCGGGGGATTCGAGCAGTACTTC.

The genes are TRBV11-2 and TRBJ1-6; D not certain. Trimming shortened V by 3 bases and J by 0 bases, and 15 bases separated the two germline ends. Germline loops: CDR1 SGHAT, CDR2 FQNNGV. This CDR3 spans 18 amino acids. The CDR3: CASSLVLQLSSYNSPLHF. The DNA of the CDR3 is TGTGCCAGCAGCTTGGTACTTCAGCTGAGCTCCTATAATTCACCCCTCCACTTT. The entire variable domain, with the rest obtained from reference TRBV11-2 and TRBJ1-6, is as follows: EAGVAQSPRYKIIEKRQSVAFWCNPISGHATLYWYQQILGQGPKLLIQFQNNGVVDDSQLPKDRFSAERLKGVDSTLKIQPAKLEDSAVYLCASSLVLQLSSYNSPLHFGNGTRLTVT.

This clonotype was observed many times. The chain joins TRBV5-1 to TRBJ1-5; D is possibly TRBD1 (5 bases). Germline-derived CDR1 and CDR2 are SGHRS and YFSETQ. This CDR3 spans 13 amino acids. Trimming removed 4 bases at V and 3 bases at J, with 8 bases between. The CDR3 sequence: CASSTDTNQPQHF. CDR3 coding DNA: TGCGCCAGCAGCACGGACACCAATCAGCCCCAGCATTTT.

The table lists this clonotype with a few counts. This chain uses TRBV7-2 with TRBJ1-2; tentatively, D is TRBD1 (5 bases). The V gene's germline CDR1 is SGHTA and CDR2 FQGNSA. V was trimmed by 2 bases and J by 3 bases, leaving 10 bases between them. CDR3 length: 14 amino acids. This chain's CDR3 is CASSLQGSYYGYTF. The DNA of the CDR3 is TGTGCCAGCAGCTTACAGGGATCGTACTATGGCTACACCTTC.

This clonotype was picked up a small number of times. The chain recombines TRBV5-1 with TRBJ2-2, with 7 bases that match TRBD1. The J segment lost 3 bases and the V segment lost 1 base, leaving 3 bases of the junction unmatched. This CDR3 is 15 amino acids long. Germline V gene data show CDR1 as SGHRS and CDR2 as YFSETQ. The DNA of the CDR3 is TGCGCCAGCAGCTTGAGGGACAGACACACCGGGGAGCTGTTTTTT. This encodes CASSLRDRHTGELFF.

This rearrangement joins TRBV5-4 to TRBJ1-1; 8 nucleotides agree with TRBD1. The CDR3 is 13 amino acids. CDR1 SGHNT and CDR2 YYREEE come from the germline V gene (reference sequence). The J segment lost 9 bases and the V segment lost 4 bases, leaving 8 bases of the junction unmatched. The CDR3: CASSGGQGKKAFF. The CDR3 DNA reads TGTGCCAGCAGCGGTGGACAGGGAAAGAAAGCTTTCTTT.

This clonotype was observed a handful of times. V gene TRBV29-1 combines with J gene TRBJ2-1; D remains unclear. The CDR3 is 15 residues long. V was shortened by 0 bases and J by 1 base, with 10 bases between the two germline ends. The germline V gene has CDR1 SQVTM and CDR2 ANQGSEA. CDR3 amino acids: CSVEEMGRSYNEQFF. The CDR3 region has the DNA TGCAGCGTTGAAGAAATGGGTAGGTCCTACAATGAGCAGTTCTTC.

This clonotype appeared a few times. The J gene is TRBJ2-5, the V gene TRBV12-3 or TRBV12-4, with TRBD1 identical over 8 bases. This CDR3 contains 17 residues. Trimming at V came to 5 bases and at J to 4 bases, leaving 15 bases not matched to a gene. The CDR3 region is CASSPRLGSGGVETQYF. CDR3 in DNA: TGTGCCAGCAGTCCCAGGCTCGGTTCAGGGGGCGTAGAGACCCAGTACTTC.

This clonotype was detected a few times. This chain links TRBV20-1 with TRBJ2-3, with 13 bases lining up with TRBD2. The CDR3 is 17 amino acids. Germline CDR1 is DFQATT and CDR2 is SNEGSKA (reference sequence). The J segment lost 0 bases and the V segment lost 5 bases, leaving 8 bases of the junction unmatched. The CDR3 loop reads CSAPGLAGDPSTDTQYF. The CDR3, as DNA: TGCAGTGCTCCTGGACTAGCGGGGGATCCTAGCACAGATACGCAGTATTTT.

This CDR3 is CASSPSPAVTDTQYF. The CDR3 region has the DNA TGTGCCAGCAGCCCAAGTCCGGCCGTCACAGATACGCAGTATTTT. The chain couples TRBV7-2 to TRBJ2-3; D call uncertain. The CDR3 runs to 15 residues. Trimming shortened V by 5 bases and J by 2 bases, and 14 bases separated the two germline ends. Germline assignment: CDR1 SGHTA and CDR2 FQGNSA.

This chain connects TRBV12-3 or TRBV12-4 to TRBJ2-7, with D unclear. V lost 5 bases to trimming and J lost 2 bases, with 10 bases between them. This CDR3 spans 13 amino acids. The chain's CDR3 is CASSTDYTYEQYF. The CDR3 DNA reads as TGTGCCAGCAGTACCGATTACACCTACGAGCAGTACTTC.

This chain uses TRBV7-6 with TRBJ2-1, with 7 positions matching TRBD2. V gave up 7 bases and J gave up 4 bases; unmatched junction bases: 13. The length of the CDR3 is 16 residues. Germline V gives CDR1 SGHVS, CDR2 FNYEAQ. In nucleotides, the CDR3 is TGTGCCAGCACCAAAGAGGGCGGGAGTAGATACAATGAGCAGTTCTTC. This translates into CASTKEGGSRYNEQFF.

In this sample, this clonotype turned up a few times. This chain uses TRBV4-3 with TRBJ2-2; 14 nucleotides line up with TRBD2. From germline, CDR1 is LGHNA and CDR2 YSLEER. CDR3 size: 18 residues. V dropped 3 bases and J dropped 6; count of bases not matched to a gene: 9. The CDR3 sequence: CASSHPGLAGARAGELFF. CDR3 nucleotide sequence: TGCGCCAGCAGCCACCCGGGACTAGCGGGGGCTCGGGCCGGGGAGCTGTTTTTT.